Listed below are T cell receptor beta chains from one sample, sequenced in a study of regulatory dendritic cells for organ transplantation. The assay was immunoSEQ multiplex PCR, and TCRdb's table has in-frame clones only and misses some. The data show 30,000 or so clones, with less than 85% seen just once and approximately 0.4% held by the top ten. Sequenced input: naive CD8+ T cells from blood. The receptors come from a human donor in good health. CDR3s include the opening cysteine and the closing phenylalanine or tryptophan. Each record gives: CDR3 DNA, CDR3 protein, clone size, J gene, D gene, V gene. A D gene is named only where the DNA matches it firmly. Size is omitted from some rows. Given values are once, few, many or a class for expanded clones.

TGTGCCAGTGGCCAGGGGGCTAATGAGCAGTTCTTC	CASGQGANEQFF	.	TRBJ2-1	TRBD1	TRBV5-4
TGTGCCAGCAGCCCCGGCGGTAGCAATCAGCCCCAGCATTTT	CASSPGGSNQPQHF	few	TRBJ1-5	.	TRBV7-9
TGTGCCAGCAGCGAGGGGACTAGCGGGGGGGGAAATACGCAGTATTTT	CASSEGTSGGGNTQYF	.	TRBJ2-3	TRBD2	TRBV9
TGTGCCAGCAGCTTGGCCGGCGGGGGGGATTCCTACGAGCAGTACTTC	CASSLAGGGDSYEQYF	once	TRBJ2-7	TRBD2	TRBV5-6
TGTGCCAGCAGCCAAGTTTCGACTTCTAACACCTACGAGCAGTACTTC	CASSQVSTSNTYEQYF	.	TRBJ2-7	.	TRBV4-2
TGTGCCAGCAGCTTGGTACAGGGGAACTACGAGCAGTACTTC	CASSLVQGNYEQYF	.	TRBJ2-7	TRBD1	TRBV5-6
TGTGCCAGCAGCAACCGGGACAGGGGATCCGAGCAGTACTTC	CASSNRDRGSEQYF	.	TRBJ2-7	TRBD1	TRBV4-2
TGTGCCAGCAGCGTAGATAAGGGGGCTGGAAACACCATATATTTT	CASSVDKGAGNTIYF	once	TRBJ1-3	.	TRBV9
TGTGCCAGCAGCTCCCGACAGGGGGCTCCCTACGAGCAGTACTTC	CASSSRQGAPYEQYF	.	TRBJ2-7	TRBD1	TRBV5-5
TGCGCCAGCAGCCAAGTGGTTAGTGAGCAGTTCTTC	CASSQVVSEQFF	few	TRBJ2-1	.	TRBV4-1
TGTGCCAGCAGCTATGAGGGCGCCCGCCTACTCTGGGAGCAGTACTTC	CASSYEGARLLWEQYF	.	TRBJ2-7	.	TRBV5-8
TGTGCCAGCAGCTTAGATCGGACTAGCGGGGGGGGTACGCAGTATTTT	CASSLDRTSGGGTQYF	.	TRBJ2-3	TRBD2	TRBV7-2
TGCAGCGTCGAGCTGGGGGGGATCGGCTACGAGCAGTACTTC	CSVELGGIGYEQYF	.	TRBJ2-7	TRBD2	TRBV29-1
TGTGCCACCAGCAGAGAACTCGGGGAGCTGTTTTTT	CATSRELGELFF	few	TRBJ2-2	.	TRBV15
TGTGCCAGCAGTTACGACACCTCTCGCTTCTACGAGCAGTACTTC	CASSYDTSRFYEQYF	once	TRBJ2-7	.	TRBV6-5
TGTGCCAGCAGTCGTACAGGGGCCGGGGTCGCTGAAGCTTTCTTT	CASSRTGAGVAEAFF	.	TRBJ1-1	TRBD1	TRBV6-5
TGTGCCAGTAGCGCTGGGGCAGGGGGGACCTACGAGCAGTACTTC	CASSAGAGGTYEQYF	.	TRBJ2-7	.	TRBV19
TGTGCCAGCAGCCCGTCGGACAGCTCCTACGAGCAGTACTTC	CASSPSDSSYEQYF	.	TRBJ2-7	.	TRBV7-6
TGTGCCAGCAGTGAGGGTATGGGGCGCGAGCAGTACTTC	CASSEGMGREQYF	.	TRBJ2-7	.	TRBV6-1
TGCGCCAGCTACCAGCGGGGTAATGAGCAGTTCTTC	CASYQRGNEQFF	few	TRBJ2-1	TRBD2	TRBV5-1
TGTGCCAGCAGCTTAGGGCAGGGTCCCAATCAGCCCCAGCATTTT	CASSLGQGPNQPQHF	.	TRBJ1-5	.	TRBV11-2
TGTGCCAGCAGCTTCGGACAGTCCTCTGGAAACACCATATATTTT	CASSFGQSSGNTIYF	.	TRBJ1-3	.	TRBV7-6
TGTGCCAGCCCCACGCAGGAGACCCAGTACTTC	CASPTQETQYF	.	TRBJ2-5	.	TRBV9
TGTGCCAGCAGCGCCCAGGGACTAGTCGATGAGCAGTTCTTC	CASSAQGLVDEQFF	.	TRBJ2-1	TRBD2	TRBV9
TGTGCCAGCAGCTTGGTCGGAGGGGTCGGCTCACCCCTCCACTTT	CASSLVGGVGSPLHF	few	TRBJ1-6	.	TRBV5-4
TGCGCCAGCAGCCAAGATACAGGGGGCGCGGGTAATGAAAAACTGTTTTTT	CASSQDTGGAGNEKLFF	.	TRBJ1-4	TRBD1	TRBV4-3
TGTGCCAGCCGCAGCGGGGGGGCCGGCGAGACCCAGTACTTC	CASRSGGAGETQYF	.	TRBJ2-5	TRBD2	TRBV6-5
TGTGCCAGCAGCTTAGCGATCGGGGGGAAGACTGAAGCTTTCTTT	CASSLAIGGKTEAFF	.	TRBJ1-1	.	TRBV7-2
TGTGCCAGCAGTTGGGACAGTAATCAGCCCCAGCATTTT	CASSWDSNQPQHF	.	TRBJ1-5	TRBD1	TRBV6-1
TGTGCCAGCAGCTTAGCTACTAGCGGGGGATACATTCAGTACTTC	CASSLATSGGYIQYF	.	TRBJ2-4	TRBD2	TRBV7-9
TGTGCCAGCAGTTACGGGCTTTATGAGATCGGGGAGCTGTTTTTT	CASSYGLYEIGELFF	once	TRBJ2-2	.	TRBV6-5
TGTGCCAGCAGCCCAGGGGAGTCTGAAGCTTTCTTT	CASSPGESEAFF	.	TRBJ1-1	.	TRBV7-6